This entry describes one TCR beta chain. The data derive from a study of T cells after yellow fever vaccination. In TCRdb, the 5' RACE reads were re-called with MiXCR into one record per CDR3 protein. The table records 500,000 to 650,000 distinct CDR3 sequences, roughly an eighth of them present only once. V lost 6 bases and J lost 1; bases outside the gene matches: 9. The CDR3 consists of 14 residues. CDR1 and CDR2 from the germline V gene are DFQATT and SNEGSKA (reference sequence). The source was PBMCs, collected on the day of the yellow fever booster vaccination. This chain connects TRBV20-1 to TRBJ2-7; 7 bases line up with TRBD1. The sequence came from a man in his thirties or forties who received the YFV17D yellow fever vaccine. CDR3 sequence reads: CSASDRVQSYEQYF. The CDR3 region has the DNA TGCAGTGCGAGCGACAGGGTGCAGTCCTACGAGCAGTACTTC.